This T cell receptor (beta chain) stems from a study of T cell responses to AZD1222 COVID-19 vaccine listed by TCRdb under 2021. Looking at the study overall: AZD1222 recipients whose second dose came at about 4 weeks and those whose second dose came at about 12 weeks were combined into one group, since spike-specific TCR depth and breadth did not differ between the two schedules. A total of approximately 250 trial participants underwent TCR sequencing, of whom 200 to 220 had received two doses of AZD1222 and some 25 had received two doses of the MenACWY control vaccine. Trial participants were enrolled by age into 18-55, 56-69 and 70-plus year subgroups, with about 150, 28 and 57 TCR-sequenced participants respectively.

Points the paper makes about the study in general: Only five to seven AZD1222 recipients were SARS-CoV-2 seropositive at baseline, limiting conclusions about previously exposed vaccinees. CD4 TCRs associated with the vaccine covered the entire spike protein, and the dominant responses were in regions 160-218 and 743-854. A significant rise in spike-specific TCR breadth and depth was observed after two AZD1222 doses relative to day 0 and relative to MenACWY recipients. The 56-69-year group was small, and its depth increase did not reach significance, likely because of low power. Participants were mostly white British, with more females than males. The authors suggested clonal diversity may have been underestimated. Reportedly, close to half of the unique spike-specific TCRs recognized epitopes lying outside the regions that are mutated in the B.1.351 and B.1.1.7 variants. Because no day 14 peak-response samples were available, repertoires were characterized only after the peak T cell response.

Notes on this clone: Its antigen is not yet known. Per-base qualities were not stored, and no clone one base away is much larger.

From the cysteine up to the phenylalanine, the CDR3 has a length of 16 residues. The sequence is cut down to CDR3 DNA, 48 bases in frame from base 1. The germline V gene specifies SGHRS as CDR1 and YFSETQ as CDR2. V ends up 0 bases short and J 3 bases short, with an unmatched junction base count of 5. The CDR3 regions of human TCRbeta chains were analyzed by immunosequencing. For the original study's pipeline: Repertoire TCRs were matched against a reference library of SARS-CoV-2-specific TCRs generated with the MIRA antigen-specificity platform. Breadth meant the fraction of unique TCRs that were SARS-CoV-2-associated, whereas depth meant the fraction of total T cells that were SARS-CoV-2-associated. Each spike-specific TCR was assigned to its reactive spike region and to a CD4 or CD8 class using the MIRA data. Log10-transformed breadth and depth values were compared by one-way ANOVA with Sidak's multiple comparisons tests. Drawn from immuneACCESS, this table holds only the in-frame rearrangements with V and J called that TCRdb kept. Clones are partly lost; checked studies trace under half to an unresolved V gene and leave the rest unexplained. Clonal size and the V and J genes are those of that table, whereas D and trimming came from the DNA. The sample contains 100,000 to 150,000 clones, more than 80% of them found a single time. The ten largest clones represent roughly 1.6% of the sample.

The time point label for this specimen denotes: baseline before first vaccination. The vaccinee samples were drawn from two UK trials, COV001 and COV002, one of which was a single-blind randomized controlled phase 2/3 trial testing AZD1222 (ChAdOx1 nCoV-19) in healthy adults. For TCRbeta chain sequencing, PBMC samples from trial participants were taken at day 0 and at day 28 after the second dose. Sequenced material: peripheral blood, taken on day 0 of AZD1222 vaccination. The chain is encoded by TRBV5-1 joined to TRBJ1-2; 10 junctional bases match TRBD1. The sequence derives from an adult in good health. In nucleotides, the sequence is TGCGCCAGCAGCTTGGGGACAGGGGGAGGTGACTATGGCTACACCTTC. Its translation is CASSLGTGGGDYGYTF.